The rows below give T cell receptor beta chains drawn from one sample of a study of blood T cell repertoires in COVID-19. The data were produced by immunoSEQ multiplex PCR, yet TCRdb's version contains in-frame clones alone and is incomplete. The table records around 26,000 clones, roughly 89% of them present only once. Sequenced input: peripheral blood. Source of these receptors: a human donor with active COVID-19. The donor label of this sample is uncertain. The CDR3 runs from the conserved cysteine through the conserved F or W. The D gene is left open where the match is weak.

12,TRBV6-5,-,TRBJ2-5,CASGSGGETQYF,TGTGCCAGCGGGTCGGGTGGAGAGACCCAGTACTTC
14,TRBV14,-,TRBJ2-6,CASSLDLGANVLTF,TGTGCCAGCAGCCTAGACCTAGGGGCCAACGTCCTGACTTTC
13,TRBV3-1/TRBV3-2,TRBD1,TRBJ1-2,CASSHGTGDGYTF,TGTGCCAGCAGTCACGGGACAGGGGACGGCTACACCTTC
16,TRBV5-4,TRBD2,TRBJ2-7,CASSLAGLAGSYEQYF,TGTGCCAGCAGCTTGGCGGGACTAGCGGGATCCTACGAGCAGTACTTC
18,TRBV6-7,TRBD1,TRBJ2-6,CARGTGEGLELGANVLTF,TGTGCCAGAGGGACAGGCGAAGGCCTTGAGCTTGGGGCCAACGTCCTGACTTTC
13,TRBV29-1,TRBD2,TRBJ2-1,CSVGSSGSVEQFF,TGCAGCGTTGGGAGTAGCGGGAGTGTTGAGCAGTTCTTC
14,TRBV5-1,-,TRBJ2-1,CASSLGGYPNEQFF,TGCGCCAGCAGCTTGGGAGGGTATCCCAATGAGCAGTTCTTC
14,TRBV5-8,TRBD1,TRBJ2-7,CASSLGTGHYEQYF,TGTGCCAGCAGCTTAGGGACAGGGCACTACGAGCAGTACTTC
16,TRBV27,TRBD1,TRBJ1-1,CASSPRQGDVNTEAFF,TGTGCCAGCAGTCCGAGACAGGGCGACGTGAACACTGAAGCTTTCTTT
14,TRBV7-3,TRBD2,TRBJ2-1,CASSPSLAGGEQFF,TGTGCCAGCAGCCCTAGTCTAGCGGGAGGTGAGCAGTTCTTC
16,TRBV10-3,-,TRBJ1-5,CATGTGTDYSNQPQHF,TGTGCCACCGGAACCGGGACGGACTATAGCAATCAGCCCCAGCATTTT
14,TRBV11-3,TRBD2,TRBJ2-3,CASSFRTSGSTQYF,TGTGCCAGCAGCTTCCGGACTAGCGGGAGTACGCAGTATTTT
14,TRBV27,-,TRBJ2-7,CASSHGGRAYEQYF,TGTGCCAGCAGCCACGGGGGACGGGCCTACGAGCAGTACTTC